This T cell receptor (beta chain) derives from a study of cytomegalovirus exposure and HLA in healthy donors. Across the study: Counted in an early data release were about 85 million unique TCRs from HLA-typed donors.

Notes on this clone: Antigen unknown.

Trimming cost V 5 bases and J 3 bases, with 8 bases left between them. The CDR3 is 12 residues long. The germline gives CDR1 SEHNR, CDR2 FQNEAQ (reference sequence). Study conclusions and caveats: In vitro assays verified that three CMV-associated chains recognized CMV antigens specifically. By a later analysis, the bulk of CMV-associated TCR beta chains appeared HLA-restricted.

The PCR had 60 Vbeta and 13 Jbeta primers. Some clones are missing from TCRdb's copy, which holds only in-frame ones; the method was immunoSEQ multiplex PCR. This sample's table reports around 200,000 clones. This clonotype was obtained from a girl aged 2 to 9 in good health and CMV-seropositive. The sample consisted of PBMCs. V usage is TRBV7-9 and J usage is TRBJ2-7; no firm D call. The DNA of the CDR3 is TGTGCCAGCAGCCCCCATGTCTACGAGCAGTACTTC. Protein product: CASSPHVYEQYF.